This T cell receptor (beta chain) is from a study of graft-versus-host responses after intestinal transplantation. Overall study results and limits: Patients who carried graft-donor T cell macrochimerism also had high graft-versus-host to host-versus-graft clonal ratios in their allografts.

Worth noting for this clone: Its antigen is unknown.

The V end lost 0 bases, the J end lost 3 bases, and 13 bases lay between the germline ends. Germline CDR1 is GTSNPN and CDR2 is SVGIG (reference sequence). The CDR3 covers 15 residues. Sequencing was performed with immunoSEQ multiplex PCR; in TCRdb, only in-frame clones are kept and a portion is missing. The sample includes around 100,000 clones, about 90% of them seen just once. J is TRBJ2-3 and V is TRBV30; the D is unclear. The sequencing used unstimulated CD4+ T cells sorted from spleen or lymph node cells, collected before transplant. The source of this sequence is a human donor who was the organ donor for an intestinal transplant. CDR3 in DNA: TGTGCCTGGAGTGTTCAGACCCCGGTGACAGATACGCAGTATTTT. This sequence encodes CAWSVQTPVTDTQYF.